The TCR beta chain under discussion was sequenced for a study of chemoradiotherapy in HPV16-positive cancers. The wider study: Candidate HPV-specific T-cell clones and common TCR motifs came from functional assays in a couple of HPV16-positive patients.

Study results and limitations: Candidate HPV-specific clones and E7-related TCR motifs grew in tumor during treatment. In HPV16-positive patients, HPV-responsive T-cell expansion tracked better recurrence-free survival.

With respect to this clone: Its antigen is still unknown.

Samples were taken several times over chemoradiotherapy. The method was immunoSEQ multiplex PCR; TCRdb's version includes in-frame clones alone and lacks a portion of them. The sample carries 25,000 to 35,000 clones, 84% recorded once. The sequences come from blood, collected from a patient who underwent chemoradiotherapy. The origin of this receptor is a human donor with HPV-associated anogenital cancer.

The CDR3 reads CASRYGGARETQYF. CDR3 DNA: TGTGCCAGTAGATACGGGGGGGCGCGGGAGACCCAGTACTTC. The chain has TRBV2 and TRBJ2-5; 8 nucleotides match TRBD2. There are 14 residues in the CDR3. CDR1 is SNHLY, CDR2 FYNNEI, per germline. With 9 bases clipped from V and 5 bases from J, the junction kept 11 bases outside the gene matches.